Following are 5 T cell receptor beta chains from one sample sequenced in a study of human T cells and chemical hapten exposure. As to time point: pre-sensitization, week 0. Treatment given: therapeutic diphenylcyclopropenone sensitization with weekly scalp DPC. TCRdb re-called the RACE reads through MiXCR, storing one row per CDR3 protein. The sample contains roughly 60,000 distinct CDR3 sequences, 5.5% to 7.5% of which appear only once. Sequencing was performed on whole blood, taken in connection with sensitization to the hapten diphenylcyclopropenone (DPC). Receptor source: a woman aged 30 to 39 with alopecia areata. Some clones in this sample may be carry-over from other donors' samples.

This clonotype showed up many times. This chain uses TRBV5-1 with TRBJ1-1, with 8 positions matching TRBD1. CDR1 and CDR2 (germline): SGHRS, YFSETQ. This CDR3 comprises 16 residues. After removal of 3 bases from V and 4 bases from J, the junction contained 11 bases not matched to a gene. The CDR3 DNA follows: TGCGCCAGCAGCTCCACAGGGGGGTCGGGGAGCACTGAAGCTTTCTTT. Protein sequence: CASSSTGGSGSTEAFF.

This clonotype has ten or more counts. The chain employs TRBV29-1 and TRBJ2-2; D unresolved. Trimming removed 4 bases from V and 5 bases from J, with 11 bases in between. The CDR3 has 13 amino acids. Germline CDR1 reads SQVTM; CDR2 reads ANQGSEA. CDR3 DNA: TGCAGCGTTGTCGTAGCTCGGACCGGGGAGCTGTTTTTT. It is translated as CSVVVARTGELFF.

This clonotype was observed many times. The rearrangement joins TRBV14 to TRBJ1-1, with D unclear. The ends were cut back, 0 bases at V and 6 bases at J, with 8 bases in the middle. The CDR3 is 13 residues long. CDR1 SGHDN and CDR2 FVKESK come from the germline V gene. As DNA, the CDR3 is TGTGCCAGCAGCCAAGATCGAGCAGCTGAAGCTTTCTTT. This gives the protein CASSQDRAAEAFF.

This clonotype appeared once. This may be a read error: a much more frequent sequence differs by one nucleotide. The gene calls are TRBV20-1 and TRBJ1-1; 9 positions agree with TRBD1. The junction had 14 bases not matched to a gene; V was cut back by 6 bases and J by 12 bases. The CDR3 is 13 amino acids. CDR1 and CDR2 (germline): DFQATT, SNEGSKA (reference sequence). CDR3 sequence reads: CSAHLGTGYGTFF. The CDR3 coding sequence is TGCAGTGCCCACCTCGGGACAGGGTACGGGACTTTCTTT.

Ten or more counts support this clonotype. The rearrangement links TRBV4-2 to TRBJ1-1; no definite D call. Trimming cost V 4 bases and J 1 base, with 4 bases left between them. The CDR3 is 12 amino acids. Germline CDR1 is LGHNA and CDR2 is YNFKEQ. The CDR3 nucleotides read TGTGCCAGCAGCCCCGCGAACACTGAAGCTTTCTTT. Residues: CASSPANTEAFF.